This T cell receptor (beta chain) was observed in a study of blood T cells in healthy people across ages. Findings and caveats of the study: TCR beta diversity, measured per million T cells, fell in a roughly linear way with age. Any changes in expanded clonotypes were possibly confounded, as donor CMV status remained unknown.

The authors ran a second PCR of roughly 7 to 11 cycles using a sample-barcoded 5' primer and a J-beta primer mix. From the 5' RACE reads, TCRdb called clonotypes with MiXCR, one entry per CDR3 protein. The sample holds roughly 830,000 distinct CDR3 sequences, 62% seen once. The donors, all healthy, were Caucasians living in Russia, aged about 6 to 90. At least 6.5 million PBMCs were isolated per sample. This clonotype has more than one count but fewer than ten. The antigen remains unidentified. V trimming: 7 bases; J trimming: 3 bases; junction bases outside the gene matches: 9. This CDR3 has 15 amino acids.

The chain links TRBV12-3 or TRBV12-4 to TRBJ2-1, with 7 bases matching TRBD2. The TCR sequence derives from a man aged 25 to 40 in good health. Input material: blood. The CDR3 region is CASNGAGRNYNEQFF. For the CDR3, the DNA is TGTGCCAGCAATGGAGCGGGGAGGAACTACAATGAGCAGTTCTTC.